This T cell receptor (beta chain) was obtained from a study of cytomegalovirus exposure and HLA in healthy donors (dated by TCRdb to the late 2010s). At the level of the whole study: According to an earlier analysis of several hundred of the donors, 150 million to 200 million T cells yielded 90 million to 130 million unique TCR beta sequences and about 300 Gb of sequence data. Of the 398 genotyped donors, roughly 85% fell in the genetic ancestry cluster associated with self-reported Caucasian donors. Donor age, sex, ethnicity and CMV serostatus were collected together with the repertoire data. Class I and class II HLA loci were covered by the typing at four-digit resolution. Genome-wide SNP genotypes for about 55% of the roughly 670 donors were used in a later genetic analysis, which treated that subset as a discovery cohort. A later analysis re-examined previously published TCR beta repertoires from just over 650 donors and added high-resolution HLA genotyping to investigate patterns of TCR occurrence. Besides the first cohort of around 670 subjects, a separate validation cohort made up of some 110 different subjects was used. Every discovery cohort repertoire had been produced on one sequencing platform. About five DR-DQ haplotypes were handled as single units for association and clustering because linkage in the cohort was strong. In an earlier analysis of 500 to 650 of the donors, high-throughput TCR beta sequencing was used to judge whether each TCR beta V gene segment behaved as functional or pseudogenic. Rather than drawing on any new phenotypic data, the later analysis identified candidate immune exposures from TCR beta sequences and the way those sequences occurred across donors. On average, roughly 250,000 unique TCR beta nucleotide sequences were sequenced per donor among more than 350 genotyped donors of the cohort, with roughly 18% of those sequences being non-productive. The study profiled the T cell repertoires of approximately 700 subjects by immunosequencing and related them to cytomegalovirus serostatus. To predict cytomegalovirus infection status, the study combined high-throughput TCR immunosequencing, statistical association of individual TCRs with disease status, and machine learning. The number of typed donors differed by locus: about 620-640 for A, B, C, DRB1 and DQB1; about 520 for DQA1; around 610 for DPA1; and about 470 for DPB1. The study was designed to test whether signatures of past pathogen exposure could be identified by cataloging public T cell receptors. About 280 gigabases of sequencing data and 70 million to 100 million unique TCR sequences were included in an early release covering over 600 HLA-typed donors. The study at large found these results: The only immune exposure information available for the cohort was CMV serostatus. Compared with the roughly 670-donor mean, donors in an Asian-associated ancestry cluster had fewer N-insertions in productive TCRs, according to a later genetic analysis. V-gene and J-gene trimming of TCR beta chains was associated with a missense DCLRE1C variant in a later genetic analysis, and the association was replicated in an independent cohort. In a later analysis, the rate of TCR association differed among HLA loci, with DRB1 alleles having the most associated TCRs and HLA-C alleles having the fewest. A further reported finding was that TCR beta sequences accurately predicted the HLA-A and HLA-B alleles for most subjects in the first cohort. Most TCR sequences were observed very rarely across donors, whereas some public TCRs were present in many individuals. Because HLA typing was unavailable for some donors at each locus, only the typed subset was used in association tests. When HLA alleles, especially DR and DQ, strongly co-occurred, attributing TCR associations to individual alleles was difficult. According to the authors, the approach could potentially be generalized to other disease states and immunological phenotypes. This cohort had only TCR beta chains sequenced, and the lack of alpha or paired-chain data limited which features could be detected. Because the 87-base-pair reads could not distinguish some IMGT-functional V segments, including TRBV6-2 and TRBV6-3, those segments were excluded. In an earlier analysis of over 550 of the donors, most TCR beta V segments were observed in productive rearrangements about 87% or about 30% of the time, broadly matching IMGT annotations. In a later analysis, some 18,000 TCR beta sequences were associated with specific HLA alleles at a false discovery rate of 0.05. In the study, about 150 TCR beta chains were listed as associated with cytomegalovirus. A later analysis reported that several top co-occurrence clusters appeared linked to parvovirus B19, influenza, CMV and Epstein-Barr virus. Because counts were too low, around 17 rarely observed V segments, including chromosome 9 orphons, were left out of the earlier analysis of 500 to 750 of the donors. Linkage disequilibrium might explain the correlated functional status among segregating V segments, but an unknown experimental factor could not be excluded. The sequencing pipeline was judged likely to have produced a cluster of highly shared sequence variants as a technical artifact. In vitro tests confirmed that a few of the cytomegalovirus-associated TCR beta chains recognize cytomegalovirus antigens. In a later analysis, HLA-associated TCR beta chains showed more clonal expansion and lower generation probabilities than non-associated chains that were equally common. The presence/absence analyses assumed that sequencing depth was roughly uniform across donors, and that assumption may not be true. In a later analysis, most CMV-associated TCR beta chains were found to appear HLA-restricted, with HLA associations seemingly driven largely by CMV exposure. The classifier was reported to diagnose cytomegalovirus status with high specificity and sensitivity in both the original and validation cohorts.

Preparation of the library involved the immunoSEQ multiplex PCR assay. For the multiplex PCR, a mixture combining 60 forward primers for TCR Vbeta segments and 13 reverse primers for TCR Jbeta segments was used. A multiplex PCR assay on genomic DNA amplified the CDR3 region of rearranged TCR beta genes. On the Illumina HiSeq System, the amplified TCR beta libraries were sequenced as 87-base-pair reads. The authors' analysis ran thus. A later analysis counted 75 million to 100 million unique TCR beta chains across the 500 to 850 repertoires, and around 9.9 million of these chains were shared by at least two donors. Raw reads were error-corrected and collapsed into unique sequences with a nearest-neighbor algorithm that merged closely related sequences to remove PCR and sequencing errors. Alignment of CDR3 sequences to IMGT reference sequences was used to assign V, D and J gene segments. For a sequence to be retained, a match of at least six nucleotides to both a V gene segment and a J gene segment was required. A rearrangement counted as productive if the CDR3 had no stop codons and remained in frame with V and J, and every other rearrangement counted as non-productive. CDR3 was defined according to IMGT convention as the region running from the second conserved V-encoded cysteine to the conserved J-encoded phenylalanine. The earlier analysis of 500 to 750 of the donors excluded any sequence lacking an unambiguous match to a single V gene segment. In an earlier analysis of several hundred of the donors, V segments were called functional above 56.7% productive rearrangements and were called segregating when the between-donor standard deviation exceeded 5%. A statistical classification framework was built for diagnosing cytomegalovirus status from the catalog of TCR beta chain sequences. In a later analysis, V and J genes were assigned by comparing TCR nucleotide sequences against IMGT/GENE-DB human TR gene sequences. The TCRdist pipeline was used in a later analysis to assign CDR3 sequences and most-parsimonious VDJ recombination scenarios. A later analysis defined each TCR beta chain by its CDR3 amino acid sequence plus V-gene family, and excluded reads lacking a unique V-gene family. A later analysis removed 500 to 650 highly shared, low-generation-probability nucleotide sequences to deal with suspected cross-contamination and a sequencing artifact. For each public chain, a later analysis derived a clonal expansion index from normalized ranks of inferred template counts within each repertoire. In a later analysis, generation probabilities were computed with a VDJ recombination model fitted to out-of-frame rearrangements, and the resulting probabilities were checked against IGoR. Hypergeometric tests were used in a later analysis to score TCR-TCR, TCR-HLA and TCR-CMV co-occurrence, with a repertoire-size bias correction applied to the TCR pairs. In a later analysis, false discovery rates were estimated by permuting HLA or CMV assignments 20 times. In a later analysis, co-occurring TCRs were grouped using DBSCAN, and TCRdist sequence similarity was added for clustering within HLA-allele-positive subsets. Repertoires with fewer than 30,000 or more than 120,000 public chains, plus five repertoires with anomalous nucleotide sharing, were excluded from co-occurrence clustering. The table was pulled from immuneACCESS by TCRdb, which kept in-frame rearrangements only. Such tables lose some clones; where checked, under half of the loss comes from unresolved V genes, and the rest has no known cause. The V and J calls and clone size were taken over from that table, and D and trimming were inferred from the DNA. In all, the sample holds under 200,000 clones, and 73% of those were seen once. The leading ten clones occupy less than 2% of the sample.

With regard to this clone: It has no known antigen specificity. Per-nucleotide qualities are absent, and no much larger clonotype sits a single base away.

In total, approximately 690 healthy bone marrow donors made up the cohort. At the time of sampling, every cohort member was nominally healthy, though immune exposures that went unrecorded were likely present. The donor was CMV seronegative and was included in the group of about 350 seronegative cohort members. A peripheral blood sample was provided by each donor, and peripheral blood mononuclear cells were used for TCR beta sequencing. The Qiagen DNeasy Blood Extraction Kit was used to extract genomic DNA from the blood cell samples. From the cysteine through the phenylalanine, the CDR3 covers 14 amino acids. Here the CDR3 DNA is all that survives: 42 bases in frame from base 1. V and J are trimmed by 0 bases and 5 bases, and the gene matches miss 4 bases of the junction. The CDR1 and CDR2 encoded by the germline V gene (reference sequence) are GTSNPN and SVGIG.

The chain was built from TRBV30 and TRBJ2-5, with TRBD2 matching 9 junction bases. The receptor was isolated from a woman in her 30s in good health and CMV-seronegative. Sequencing was done on a sample of PBMCs. The CDR3 reads CAWSVLAGSETQYF. The DNA sequence reads TGTGCCTGGAGTGTCCTAGCGGGAAGCGAGACCCAGTACTTC.